This T cell receptor beta chain was captured in a study of T cells in lung cancer brain metastases. On the study more broadly: About 85% of the 20 patients had a tobacco use history.

The CDR3 runs 15 residues. Trimming took 0 bases from V and 4 from J, leaving 10 bases between them. From germline, CDR1 is LGHNA and CDR2 YSLEER. Only in-frame clones appear in the TCRdb table, and some are missing; sequencing was by immunoSEQ multiplex PCR. The sample carries 670 or so clones, roughly 92% recorded once. Sample: tumor tissue from a brain metastasis. The chain recombines TRBV4-3 with TRBJ1-5; D remains unclear. This receptor was taken from a man aged 55-75 years with non-small cell lung cancer that had spread to the brain. CDR3 bases: TGCGCCAGCAGCCAAGATGGCAGGTGGAATCAGCCCCAGCATTTT. It specifies CASSQDGRWNQPQHF.